A single sample is the source of the 18 T cell receptor beta chains below, sequenced in a study of T-cell memory formation after mild COVID-19. TCRdb reprocessed the 5' RACE reads with MiXCR, giving one entry per CDR3 protein. This sample has 350,000 or so distinct CDR3 sequences, with approximately 21% found just once. The sample comprised PBMCs or a T cell subset sorted from them (not recorded which). The source is an adult woman who had mild COVID-19 (a few samples of this study predate the infection). Cell type and time point are not known.

The CDR3 here is CASSFLEGSEAFF. The CDR3 DNA reads TGTGCCAGCAGCTTTTTGGAGGGTTCAGAAGCTTTCTTT. The chain joins TRBV5-6 to TRBJ1-1; D gene uncertain. The CDR3 runs to 13 residues. Trimming removed 2 bases from V and 8 bases from J, with 13 bases in between. Germline assignment: CDR1 SGHDT and CDR2 YYEEEE.

The CDR3 loop reads CASSFRRSRGETQYF. Written as DNA, the CDR3 is TGTGCCAGCAGCTTCCGCAGGTCCAGAGGAGAGACCCAGTACTTC. V usage is TRBV7-9 and J usage is TRBJ2-5; D is unclear. Germline V lookup: CDR1 SEHNR, CDR2 FQNEAQ (reference sequence). The CDR3 consists of 15 residues. Trimming cost V 3 bases and J 4 bases, with 15 bases left between them.

The chain employs TRBV24-1 and TRBJ2-2, with TRBD1 identical over 7 bases. The CDR3 extends over 15 amino acids. Germline trimming cut 4 bases from V and 7 bases from J; bases unmatched to any gene: 8. The V gene's germline CDR1 is KGHDR and CDR2 SFDVKD. Written as DNA, the CDR3 is TGTGCCACCAGTGAAGCCTTGGGACAGAACGGGGAGCTGTTTTTT. It translates to CATSEALGQNGELFF.

This clonotype turned up a few times. The junction does not match germline at one end; this may be a read error. This rearrangement joins TRBV7-7 to TRBJ1-3; no clear D gene. The CDR3 runs 14 residues. CDR1 and CDR2 from the germline V gene are SSHAT and FNYEAQ (reference sequence). The CDR3 DNA follows: TGTGCTAGCAGCCTCTCTACCTCTGGAAACACCATATATTTT. Its protein product is CASSLSTSGNTIYF. Looking up the rest from reference TRBV7-7 and TRBJ1-3 gives the full variable domain: GAGVSQSPRYKVTKRGQDVTLRCDPISSHATLYWYQQALGQGPEFLTYFNYEAQPDKSGLPSDRFSAERPEGSISTLTIQRTEQRDSAMYRCASSLSTSGNTIYFGEGSWLTVV.

The chain couples TRBV3-1 to TRBJ2-7; D remains ambiguous. Trimming took off 1 base at V and 4 bases at J, with 17 bases between the two ends. Germline lookup yields CDR1 LGHDT and CDR2 YNNKEL (reference sequence). The CDR3 has 16 amino acids. The CDR3: CASSQGTPRIEYEQYF. CDR3 nucleotide sequence: TGTGCCAGCAGCCAAGGTACCCCCCGTATCGAATACGAGCAGTACTTC.

This clonotype has only a few counts. The rearrangement uses TRBV27 and TRBJ2-7; 8 bases line up with TRBD1. CDR1 MNHEY and CDR2 SMNVEV come from the germline V gene (reference sequence). This CDR3 comprises 14 residues. J gave up 3 bases and V 6 bases, and 7 bases lay outside the gene matches. This CDR3 is CASRVRGPIYEQYF. The CDR3 DNA is TGTGCCAGCAGGGTCAGGGGGCCAATCTACGAGCAGTACTTC.

This clonotype was picked up a small number of times. This chain connects TRBV12-3 or TRBV12-4 to TRBJ2-1, with a possible D match to TRBD2 (6 bases). Trimming took 0 bases from V and 4 from J, leaving 10 bases between them. The CDR3 runs to 15 residues. For the CDR3, the DNA is TGTGCCAGCAGTTTAGCGGCGGGGACGTACAATGAGCAGTTCTTC. Residues: CASSLAAGTYNEQFF.

The chain links TRBV20-1 to TRBJ1-1; D may be TRBD1 (6 bases). Per the germline V gene, CDR1 is DFQATT and CDR2 is SNEGSKA (reference sequence). Trimming removed 3 bases at V and 4 bases at J, with 33 bases between. The CDR3 spans 20 residues. The CDR3 loop is CSARDYRGFLVSIGGTEAFF. CDR3 nucleotide sequence: TGCAGTGCTAGGGATTATAGGGGGTTTTTGGTTTCCATTGGCGGCACTGAAGCTTTCTTT.

The chain joins TRBV6-5 to TRBJ2-7; D is uncertain. The CDR3 length is 16 residues. V lost 3 bases to trimming and J lost 3 bases, with 18 bases between them. Germline V gives CDR1 MNHEY, CDR2 SVGAGI. The CDR3, as DNA: TGTGCCAGCAGTTATAAGGCTAGTACCTTCTTCTACGAGCAGTACTTC. It translates to CASSYKASTFFYEQYF.

The genes are TRBV12-3 or TRBV12-4 and TRBJ1-2; D unresolved. The CDR3 has 12 residues. Trimming cost V 7 bases and J 3 bases, with 9 bases left between them. CDR3 bases: TGTGCCAGCACCCCCCGACACTATGGCTACACCTTC. This translates into CASTPRHYGYTF.

J is TRBJ1-1 and V is TRBV24-1, with a tentative D call TRBD1 (5 bases). Germline CDR1 reads KGHDR; CDR2 reads SFDVKD. CDR3 length: 13 residues. Trimming left V 7 bases short and J 1 base short, with 9 bases between. DNA of the CDR3: TGTGCCACCAGAGAAGGGACGAACACTGAAGCTTTCTTT. It encodes CATREGTNTEAFF.

Many counts were recorded for this clonotype. The chain joins TRBV5-1 to TRBJ2-7; TRBD2 agrees at 8 bases. Trimming at V came to 4 bases and at J to 2 bases, leaving 5 bases not matched to a gene. The germline gives CDR1 SGHRS, CDR2 YFSETQ. The CDR3 length is 14 residues. The CDR3 spells CASSGPGGAYEQYF. The CDR3 DNA sequence: TGCGCCAGCAGCGGGCCCGGGGGGGCCTACGAGCAGTACTTC. Supplemented by reference TRBV5-1 and TRBJ2-7, the full variable domain reads KAGVTQTPRYLIKTRGQQVTLSCSPISGHRSVSWYQQTPGQGLQFLFEYFSETQRNKGNFPGRFSGRQFSNSRSEMNVSTLELGDSALYLCASSGPGGAYEQYFGPGTRLTVT.

The DNA for the CDR3 is TGTGCCAGCAGCCACTCCGGGACCTTCAATGAGCAGTTCTTC. Translated: CASSHSGTFNEQFF. J is TRBJ2-1 and V is TRBV3-1; D is perhaps TRBD1 or TRBD2 (5 bases each). V was shortened by 3 bases and J by 6 bases, with 12 bases between the two germline ends. This CDR3 spans 14 amino acids. From germline, CDR1 is LGHDT and CDR2 YNNKEL (reference sequence).

Only a few counts were recorded for this clonotype. The rearrangement uses TRBV19 and TRBJ2-4; TRBD1 aligns across 7 bases. This CDR3 is built from 13 residues. After removal of 6 bases from V and 8 bases from J, the junction contained 7 bases not matched to a gene. Germline-derived CDR1 and CDR2 are LNHDA and SQIVND (reference sequence). The CDR3 loop reads CASSRNRGDIQYF. The DNA for the CDR3 is TGTGCCAGTAGCCGAAACAGGGGAGACATTCAGTACTTC. The full variable domain, rest sourced from reference TRBV19 and TRBJ2-4, is DGGITQSPKYLFRKEGQNVTLSCEQNLNHDAMYWYRQDPGQGLRLIYYSQIVNDFQKGDIAEGYSVSREKKESFPLTVTSAQKNPTAFYLCASSRNRGDIQYFGAGTRLSVL.

This clonotype was seen a few times. One junction end does not reproduce the germline sequence, and a read error may be involved. The chain has TRBV7-9 and TRBJ2-7; possible D gene TRBD1, 6 bases. The germline CDR1 and CDR2 sequences are SEHNR and FQNEAQ (reference sequence). This CDR3 is 12 amino acids long. The CDR3 DNA reads TGTGCCAGCAGCTTCCCGACAGGCCTGCCAGCTTTC. Its protein is CASSFPTGLPAF.

This clonotype occurred a few times. V and J are TRBV20-1 and TRBJ2-7, with D possibly being TRBD1 or TRBD2 (6 bases each). Trimming left V 0 bases short and J 3 bases short, with 15 bases between. This CDR3 comprises 15 residues. CDR1 DFQATT and CDR2 SNEGSKA come from the germline V gene (reference sequence). The CDR3 reads CSARDASGAGYEQYF. The DNA for the CDR3 is TGCAGTGCTAGAGATGCATCGGGGGCAGGCTACGAGCAGTACTTC.

In this sample, this clonotype turned up a few times. Relative to the germline gene, one junction end is altered; a read error may explain this. This chain links TRBV2 with TRBJ2-4; D uncertain. From germline, CDR1 is SNHLY and CDR2 FYNNEI. This CDR3 is built from 14 residues. CDR3 DNA: TGTGCCAGCAGGGAAGGGCTAGCCAAAAACATTCAGTACTTC. Translated, it gives CASREGLAKNIQYF. Looking up the rest from reference TRBV2 and TRBJ2-4 gives the full variable domain: EPEVTQTPSHQVTQMGQEVILRCVPISNHLYFYWYRQILGQKVEFLVSFYNNEISEKSEIFDDQFSVERPDGSNFTLKIRSTKLEDSAMYFCASREGLAKNIQYFGAGTRLSVL.

The chain recombines TRBV20-1 with TRBJ2-3, with a possible D match to TRBD1 (6 bases). CDR3 length: 18 amino acids. The V and J ends lost 0 bases and 0 bases respectively, with 19 bases between them. Germline CDR1 is DFQATT and CDR2 is SNEGSKA (reference sequence). CDR3 sequence reads: CSARDGSGQHSSTDTQYF. CDR3 bases: TGCAGTGCTAGAGACGGTTCGGGACAACATAGTAGCACAGATACGCAGTATTTT.